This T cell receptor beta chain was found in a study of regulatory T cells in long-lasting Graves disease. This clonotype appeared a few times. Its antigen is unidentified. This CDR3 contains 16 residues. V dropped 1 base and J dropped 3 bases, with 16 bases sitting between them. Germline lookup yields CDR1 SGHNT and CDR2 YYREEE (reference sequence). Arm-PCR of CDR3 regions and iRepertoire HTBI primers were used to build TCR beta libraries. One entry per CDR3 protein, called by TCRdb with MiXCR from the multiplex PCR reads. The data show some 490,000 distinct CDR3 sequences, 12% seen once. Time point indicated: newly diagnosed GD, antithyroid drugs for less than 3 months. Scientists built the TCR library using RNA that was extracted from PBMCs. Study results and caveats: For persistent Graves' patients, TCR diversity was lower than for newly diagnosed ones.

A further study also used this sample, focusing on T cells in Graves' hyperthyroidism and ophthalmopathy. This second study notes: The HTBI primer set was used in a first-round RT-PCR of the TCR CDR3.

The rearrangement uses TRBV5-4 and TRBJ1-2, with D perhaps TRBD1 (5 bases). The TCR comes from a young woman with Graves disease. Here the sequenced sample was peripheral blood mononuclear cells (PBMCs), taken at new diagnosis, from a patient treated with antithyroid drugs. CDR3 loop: CASSLRGFGADYGYTF. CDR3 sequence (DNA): TGTGCCAGCAGCTTGAGGGGCTTTGGGGCCGACTATGGCTACACCTTC. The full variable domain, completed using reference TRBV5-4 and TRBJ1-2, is ETGVTQSPTHLIKTRGQQVTLRCSSQSGHNTVSWYQQALGQGPQFIFQYYREEENGRGNFPPRFSGLQFPNYSSELNVNALELDDSALYLCASSLRGFGADYGYTFGSGTRLTVV.